This T cell receptor beta chain was profiled in a study of T-cell reconstitution after alpha-beta-depleted transplantation in children. Between the trimmed V and J ends, which lost 2 bases and 6 bases, there was a span of 14 bases. The CDR3 runs to 14 residues. Germline-derived CDR1 and CDR2 are SGHTA and FQGNSA. Unique molecular identifiers were used in preparing the TCRbeta library. TCRdb fed the PCR reads into MiXCR, producing one record per CDR3 protein. The table includes about 230,000 distinct CDR3 sequences, approximately 9.9% detected once. The sample here was PBMCs from the stem cell graft donor, taken from the stem cell graft. The chain links TRBV7-2 to TRBJ2-7; D not certain. The TCR was taken from a human donor who donated a stem cell graft to a child with SCID. CDR3 coding DNA: TGTGCCAGCAGCTTATCCCCGGCGGCGAGCGAGCAGTACTTC. It specifies CASSLSPAASEQYF. Full variable domain (outside the CDR3, taken from reference TRBV7-2 and TRBJ2-7): GAGVSQSPSNKVTEKGKDVELRCDPISGHTALYWYRQSLGQGLEFLIYFQGNSAPDKSGLPSDRFSAERTGGSVSTLTIQRTQQEDSAVYLCASSLSPAASEQYFGPGTRLTVT.